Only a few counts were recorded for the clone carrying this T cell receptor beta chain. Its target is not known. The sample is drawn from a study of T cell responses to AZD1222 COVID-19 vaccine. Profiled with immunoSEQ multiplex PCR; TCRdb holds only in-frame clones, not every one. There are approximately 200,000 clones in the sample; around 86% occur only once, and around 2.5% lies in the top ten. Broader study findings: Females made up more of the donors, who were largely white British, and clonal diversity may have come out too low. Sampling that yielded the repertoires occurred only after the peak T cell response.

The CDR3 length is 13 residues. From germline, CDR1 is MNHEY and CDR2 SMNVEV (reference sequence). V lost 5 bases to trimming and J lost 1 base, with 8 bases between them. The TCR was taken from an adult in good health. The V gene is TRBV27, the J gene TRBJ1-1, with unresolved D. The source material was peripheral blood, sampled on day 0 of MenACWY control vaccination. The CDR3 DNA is TGTGCCAGCAGTCCGTCGGGGAACACTGAAGCTTTCTTT. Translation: CASSPSGNTEAFF.